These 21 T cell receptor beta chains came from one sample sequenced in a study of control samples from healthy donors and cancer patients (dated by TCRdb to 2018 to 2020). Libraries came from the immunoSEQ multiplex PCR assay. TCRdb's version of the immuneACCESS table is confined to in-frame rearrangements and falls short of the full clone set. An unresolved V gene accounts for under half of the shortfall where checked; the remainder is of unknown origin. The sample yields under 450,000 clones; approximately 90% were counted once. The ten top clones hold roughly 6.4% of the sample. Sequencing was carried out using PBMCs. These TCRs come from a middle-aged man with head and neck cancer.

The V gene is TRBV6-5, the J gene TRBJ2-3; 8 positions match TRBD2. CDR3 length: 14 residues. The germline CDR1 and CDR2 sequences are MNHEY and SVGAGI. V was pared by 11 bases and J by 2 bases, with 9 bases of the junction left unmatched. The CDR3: CAGRGAGDTDTQYF. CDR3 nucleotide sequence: TGTGCCGGGAGGGGAGCGGGGGACACAGATACGCAGTATTTT.

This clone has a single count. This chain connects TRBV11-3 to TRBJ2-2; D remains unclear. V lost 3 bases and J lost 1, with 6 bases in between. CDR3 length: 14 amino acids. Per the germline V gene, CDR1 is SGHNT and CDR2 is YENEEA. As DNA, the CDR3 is TGTGCCAGCAGCTTGTCACGGAACACCGGGGAGCTGTTTTTT. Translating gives CASSLSRNTGELFF.

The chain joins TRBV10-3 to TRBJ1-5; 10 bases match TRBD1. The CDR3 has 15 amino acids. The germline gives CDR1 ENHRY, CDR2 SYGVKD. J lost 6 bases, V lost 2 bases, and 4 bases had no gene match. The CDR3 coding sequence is TGTGCCATCAGTGAGGGACAGGGGGTAGGTCAGCCCCAGCATTTT. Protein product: CAISEGQGVGQPQHF.

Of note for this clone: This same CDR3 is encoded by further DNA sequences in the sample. The CDR3 region is CASSPTSGGYEQYF. As DNA, the CDR3 is TGTGCCAGCAGTCCTACTAGCGGGGGGTACGAGCAGTACTTC. The gene calls are TRBV27 and TRBJ2-7, with TRBD2 matching over 12 bases. There are 14 residues in the CDR3. Per germline, CDR1 MNHEY and CDR2 SMNVEV (reference sequence). After removal of 5 bases from V and 4 bases from J, the junction contained 3 bases not matched to a gene.

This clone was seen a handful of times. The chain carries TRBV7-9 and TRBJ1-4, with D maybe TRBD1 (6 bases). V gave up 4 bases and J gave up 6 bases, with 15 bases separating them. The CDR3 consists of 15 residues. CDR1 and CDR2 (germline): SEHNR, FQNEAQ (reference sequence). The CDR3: CASSSGDGTYEKLFF. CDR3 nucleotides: TGTGCCAGCAGCTCAGGGGACGGAACCTATGAAAAACTGTTTTTT.

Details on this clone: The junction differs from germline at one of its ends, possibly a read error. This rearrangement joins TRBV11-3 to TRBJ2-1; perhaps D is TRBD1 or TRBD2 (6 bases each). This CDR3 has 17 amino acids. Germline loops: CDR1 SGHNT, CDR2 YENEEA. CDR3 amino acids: CTSSLGGSAPSYNEQFF. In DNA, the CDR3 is TGTACCAGCAGCTTAGGGGGGTCAGCGCCCTCCTACAATGAGCAGTTCTTC.

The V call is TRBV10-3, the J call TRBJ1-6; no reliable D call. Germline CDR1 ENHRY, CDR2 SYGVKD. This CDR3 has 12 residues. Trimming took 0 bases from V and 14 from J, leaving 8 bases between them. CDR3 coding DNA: TGTGCCATCAGTGAGTCGGGATCTTCCCTCCACTTT. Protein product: CAISESGSSLHF.

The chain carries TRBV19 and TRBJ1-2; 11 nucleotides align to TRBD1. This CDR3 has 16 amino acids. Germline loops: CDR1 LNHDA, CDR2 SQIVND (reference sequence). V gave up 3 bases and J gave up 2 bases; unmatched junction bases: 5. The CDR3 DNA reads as TGTGCCAGTAGTATGGGACAGGGGGGTCCCAACTATGGCTACACCTTC. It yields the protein CASSMGQGGPNYGYTF.

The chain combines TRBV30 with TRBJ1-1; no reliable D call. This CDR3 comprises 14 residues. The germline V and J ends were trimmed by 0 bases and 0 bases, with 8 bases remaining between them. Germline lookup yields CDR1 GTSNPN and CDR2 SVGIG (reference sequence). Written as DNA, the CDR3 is TGTGCCTGGAGTGTCATAGACATGAACACTGAAGCTTTCTTT. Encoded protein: CAWSVIDMNTEAFF. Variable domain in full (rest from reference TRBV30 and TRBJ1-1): SQTIHQWPATLVQPVGSPLSLECTVEGTSNPNLYWYRQAAGRGLQLLFYSVGIGQISSEVPQNLSASRPQDRQFILSSKKLLLSDSGFYLCAWSVIDMNTEAFFGQGTRLTVV.

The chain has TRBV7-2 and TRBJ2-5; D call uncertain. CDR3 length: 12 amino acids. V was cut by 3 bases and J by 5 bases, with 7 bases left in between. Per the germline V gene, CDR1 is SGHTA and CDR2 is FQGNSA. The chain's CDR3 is CASSFGRETQYF. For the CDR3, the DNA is TGTGCCAGCAGCTTCGGCAGGGAGACCCAGTACTTC.

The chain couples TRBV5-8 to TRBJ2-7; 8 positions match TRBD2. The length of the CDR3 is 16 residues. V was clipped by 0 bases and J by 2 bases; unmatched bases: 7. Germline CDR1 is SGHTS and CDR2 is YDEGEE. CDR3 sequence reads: CASSLGLAGSPYEQYF. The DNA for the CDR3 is TGTGCCAGCAGCTTGGGGCTAGCGGGTTCACCCTACGAGCAGTACTTC.

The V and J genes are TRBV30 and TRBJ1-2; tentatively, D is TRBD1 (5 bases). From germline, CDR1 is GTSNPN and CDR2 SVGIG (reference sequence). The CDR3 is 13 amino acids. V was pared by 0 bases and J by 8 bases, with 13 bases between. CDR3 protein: CAWSVVGGGGYTF. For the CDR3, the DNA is TGTGCCTGGAGTGTAGTGGGTGGGGGAGGCTACACCTTC.

The CDR3 DNA sequence: TGTGCCAGCAGCTACTTCACGGGACCGATATACAATGAGCAGTTCTTC. Translated: CASSYFTGPIYNEQFF. V is TRBV13 and J is TRBJ2-1; D tentatively fits TRBD1 or TRBD2 (5 bases each). Trimming took 4 bases from V and 4 from J, leaving 17 bases between them. The CDR3 covers 16 residues. Germline V gives CDR1 PRHDT, CDR2 FYEKMQ (reference sequence).

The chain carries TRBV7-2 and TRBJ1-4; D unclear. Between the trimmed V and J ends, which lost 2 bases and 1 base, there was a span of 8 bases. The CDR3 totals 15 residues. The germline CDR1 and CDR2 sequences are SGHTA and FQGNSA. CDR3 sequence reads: CASSLSGRTNEKLFF. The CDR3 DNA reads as TGTGCCAGCAGCTTATCGGGGAGAACTAATGAAAAACTGTTTTTT. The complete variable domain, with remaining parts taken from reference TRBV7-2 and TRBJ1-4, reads GAGVSQSPSNKVTEKGKDVELRCDPISGHTALYWYRQSLGQGLEFLIYFQGNSAPDKSGLPSDRFSAERTGGSVSTLTIQRTQQEDSAVYLCASSLSGRTNEKLFFGSGTQLSVL.

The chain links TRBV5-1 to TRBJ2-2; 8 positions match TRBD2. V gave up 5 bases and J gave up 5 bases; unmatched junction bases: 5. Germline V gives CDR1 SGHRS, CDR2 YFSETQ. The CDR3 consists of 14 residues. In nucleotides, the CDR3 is TGCGCCAGCAGTGCGGGGGGCCGGACCGGGGAGCTGTTTTTT. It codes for CASSAGGRTGELFF.

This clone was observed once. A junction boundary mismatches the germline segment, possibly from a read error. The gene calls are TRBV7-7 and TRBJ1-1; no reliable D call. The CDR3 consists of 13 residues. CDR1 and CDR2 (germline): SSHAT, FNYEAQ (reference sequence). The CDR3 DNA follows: TGTGCTAGCAGCTTAGCCAAGGACACTGAAGCTTTCTTT. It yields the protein CASSLAKDTEAFF. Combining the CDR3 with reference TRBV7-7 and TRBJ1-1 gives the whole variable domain GAGVSQSPRYKVTKRGQDVTLRCDPISSHATLYWYQQALGQGPEFLTYFNYEAQPDKSGLPSDRFSAERPEGSISTLTIQRTEQRDSAMYRCASSLAKDTEAFFGQGTRLTVV.

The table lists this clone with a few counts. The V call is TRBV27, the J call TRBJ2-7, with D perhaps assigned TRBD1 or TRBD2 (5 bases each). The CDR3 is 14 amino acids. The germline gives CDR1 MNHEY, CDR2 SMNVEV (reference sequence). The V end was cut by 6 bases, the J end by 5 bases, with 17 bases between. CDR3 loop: CASRESGWGNEQYF. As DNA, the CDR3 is TGTGCCAGCAGGGAGAGCGGATGGGGCAACGAGCAGTACTTC.

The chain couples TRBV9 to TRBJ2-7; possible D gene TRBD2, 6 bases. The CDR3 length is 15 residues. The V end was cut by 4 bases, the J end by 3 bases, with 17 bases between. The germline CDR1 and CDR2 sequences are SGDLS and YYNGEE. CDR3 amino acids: CASSPGGVLGYEQYF. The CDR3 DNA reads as TGTGCCAGCAGCCCCGGCGGGGTCCTTGGCTACGAGCAGTACTTC.

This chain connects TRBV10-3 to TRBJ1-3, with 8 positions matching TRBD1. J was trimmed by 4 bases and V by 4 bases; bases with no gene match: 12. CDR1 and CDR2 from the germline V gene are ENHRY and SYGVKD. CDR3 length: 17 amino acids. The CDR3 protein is CAISGEPDRASGNTIYF. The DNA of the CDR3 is TGTGCCATCAGTGGGGAACCGGACAGGGCGTCAGGAAACACCATATATTTT.

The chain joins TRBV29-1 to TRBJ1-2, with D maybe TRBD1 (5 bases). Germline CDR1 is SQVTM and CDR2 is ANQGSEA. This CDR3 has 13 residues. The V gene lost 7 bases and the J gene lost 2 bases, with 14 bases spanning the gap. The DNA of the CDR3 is TGCAGCGCCACCGGGACCGGGAACTATGGCTACACCTTC. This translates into CSATGTGNYGYTF.

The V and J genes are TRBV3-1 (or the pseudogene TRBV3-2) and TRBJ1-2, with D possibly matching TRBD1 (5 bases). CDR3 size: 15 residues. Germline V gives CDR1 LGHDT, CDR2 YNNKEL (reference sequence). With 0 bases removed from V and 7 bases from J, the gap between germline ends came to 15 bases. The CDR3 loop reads CASSQDLLGTGGYTF. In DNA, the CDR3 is TGTGCCAGCAGCCAAGATCTTCTCGGGACGGGTGGCTACACCTTC.